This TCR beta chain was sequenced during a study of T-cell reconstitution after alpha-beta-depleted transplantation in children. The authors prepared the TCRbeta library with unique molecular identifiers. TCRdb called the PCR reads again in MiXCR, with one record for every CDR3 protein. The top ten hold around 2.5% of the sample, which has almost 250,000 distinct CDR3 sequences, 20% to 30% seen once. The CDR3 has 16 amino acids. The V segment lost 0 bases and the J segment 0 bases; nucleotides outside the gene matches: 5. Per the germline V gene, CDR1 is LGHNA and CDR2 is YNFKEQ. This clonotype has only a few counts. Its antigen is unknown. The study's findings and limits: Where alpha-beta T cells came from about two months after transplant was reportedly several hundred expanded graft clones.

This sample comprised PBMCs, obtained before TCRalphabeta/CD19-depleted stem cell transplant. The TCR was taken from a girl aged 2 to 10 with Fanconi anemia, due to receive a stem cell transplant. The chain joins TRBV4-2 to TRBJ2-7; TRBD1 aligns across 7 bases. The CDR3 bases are TGTGCCAGCAGCCAAGATCAGGGACAGTTCTCCTACGAGCAGTACTTC. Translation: CASSQDQGQFSYEQYF.